The 19 T cell receptor beta chains in this list originate from one sample, sequenced in a study of shared clonotypes between healthy human individuals. Generated by immunoSEQ multiplex PCR, the TCRdb table keeps only in-frame clones and is missing some. The sample lists about 2 million clones; about 95% were seen once. CD45RO negativity and positive selection for CCR7 defined naive CD8 cells, a population that excluded terminally differentiated effector memory CD45RA+ cells. The source material was naive CD8+ T cells sorted from blood. The receptor set was obtained from a man younger than 35 in good health.

The chain combines TRBV7-9 with TRBJ2-7, with D possibly TRBD1 on 6 matching bases. The germline V gene encodes CDR1 SEHNR and CDR2 FQNEAQ (reference sequence). Trimming stripped 4 bases from V and 5 bases from J, with 12 bases between. The CDR3 has 13 amino acids. The CDR3 is CASSSDSFHEQYF. The CDR3 nucleotides read TGTGCCAGCAGCTCGGACAGTTTCCACGAGCAGTACTTC.

This clone appeared a single time. The DNA for the CDR3 is TGCGCCAGCAGCCAAGAGCTTAGCGGCACAGATACGCAGTATTTT. It encodes CASSQELSGTDTQYF. The rearrangement uses TRBV4-1 and TRBJ2-3; tentatively, D is TRBD2 (5 bases). V was cut by 0 bases and J by 1 base, with 8 bases left in between. The CDR3 is made up of 15 amino acids. In germline, CDR1 is MGHRA, CDR2 YSYEKL.

This chain joins TRBV2 and TRBJ1-5; 8 bases are a match to TRBD1. V trimming: 7 bases; J trimming: 1 base; junction bases outside the gene matches: 15. This CDR3 comprises 18 residues. The V gene's germline CDR1 is SNHLY and CDR2 FYNNEI. The CDR3 loop is CASIPWVRGLLSNQPQHF. DNA for the CDR3: TGTGCCAGCATACCTTGGGTCAGGGGGCTCTTGAGCAATCAGCCCCAGCATTTT.

The CDR3 here is CASSSLGSIETQYF. As DNA, the CDR3 is TGTGCCAGCAGTTCTTTGGGGTCGATAGAGACCCAGTACTTC. The rearrangement links TRBV27 to TRBJ2-5; no clear D. V was shortened by 4 bases and J by 4 bases, with 13 bases between the two germline ends. The CDR3 covers 14 residues. Germline values: CDR1 MNHEY, CDR2 SMNVEV (reference sequence).

The gene calls are TRBV5-6 and TRBJ1-2; 9 bases agree with TRBD1. In germline, CDR1 is SGHDT, CDR2 YYEEEE. With V trimmed by 4 bases and J by 8 bases, 15 bases remained unmatched. The CDR3 has 16 residues. Written as DNA, the CDR3 is TGTGCCAGCAGCATAGGGGACAGGGATTGGATATGGGGCTACACCTTC. As protein: CASSIGDRDWIWGYTF.

The chain carries TRBV7-9 and TRBJ2-3; D not resolved. CDR1 and CDR2 from the germline V gene are SEHNR and FQNEAQ (reference sequence). Trimming removed 4 bases from V and 0 bases from J, with 5 bases in between. The CDR3 has 13 amino acids. The CDR3 sequence is CASSSSSTDTQYF. CDR3 sequence (DNA): TGTGCCAGCAGCTCCTCTAGCACAGATACGCAGTATTTT.

This sequence joins TRBV14 and TRBJ1-1; D perhaps matches TRBD1 (5 bases). Per germline, CDR1 SGHDN and CDR2 FVKESK. The CDR3 has 14 residues. Trimming cost V 2 bases and J 8 bases, with 15 bases left between them. The CDR3 loop reads CASSQLNPNREAFF. In DNA form, the CDR3 reads TGTGCCAGCAGCCAATTAAATCCCAACAGGGAAGCTTTCTTT.

The V and J genes are TRBV5-6 and TRBJ1-2; the D is unclear. The CDR3 covers 14 residues. Germline values: CDR1 SGHDT, CDR2 YYEEEE. Trimming left V 1 base short and J 4 bases short, with 11 bases between. In nucleotides, the CDR3 is TGTGCCAGCAGCTTGCTCACGGCGGGCTATGGCTACACCTTC. This encodes CASSLLTAGYGYTF.

The V call is TRBV18, the J call TRBJ1-4; 7 bases match TRBD1. The CDR3 length is 15 residues. J gave up 4 bases and V 5 bases, and 7 bases lay outside the gene matches. Germline-derived CDR1 and CDR2 are KGHSH and LQKENI. In nucleotides, the CDR3 is TGTGCCAGCTCATCCGGACAGGCAGATAATGAAAAACTGTTTTTT. The encoded protein is CASSSGQADNEKLFF.

V is TRBV15 and J is TRBJ2-5; 7 bases line up with TRBD1. CDR3 length: 15 residues. Germline assignment: CDR1 LNHNV and CDR2 YYDKDF (reference sequence). The junction had 6 bases not matched to a gene; V was cut back by 5 bases and J by 0 bases. The CDR3 DNA reads as TGTGCCACCAGCCCCCAGGGGGAGAACCAAGAGACCCAGTACTTC. Translation gives CATSPQGENQETQYF.

This clone appeared a single time. The rearrangement uses TRBV12-5 and TRBJ2-5, with 10 bases fitting TRBD1. Losses at the gene ends were 5 bases for V and 5 bases for J; bases not matched to a gene: 8. Germline V CDR1 and CDR2: LGHNT, FRNRAP. This CDR3 has 15 residues. In DNA form, the CDR3 reads TGTGCTAGTGGTATATCGACAGGGGGCAGGGAGACCCAGTACTTC. Residues: CASGISTGGRETQYF. Looking up the rest from reference TRBV12-5 and TRBJ2-5 gives the full variable domain: DARVTQTPRHKVTEMGQEVTMRCQPILGHNTVFWYRQTMMQGLELLAYFRNRAPLDDSGMPKDRFSAEMPDATLATLKIQPSEPRDSAVYFCASGISTGGRETQYFGPGTRLLVL.

This chain links TRBV6-1 with TRBJ1-1; a possible D gene is TRBD1 (5 bases). The CDR3 spans 15 residues. V was pared by 5 bases and J by 2 bases, with 15 bases between. CDR1 is MNHNS and CDR2 is SASEGT in the germline V gene. Here the CDR3 reads CASSPRGAPNTEAFF. CDR3 coding DNA: TGTGCCAGCAGTCCTCGAGGGGCACCAAACACTGAAGCTTTCTTT.

This chain links TRBV13 with TRBJ2-3, with D perhaps matching TRBD1 (6 bases). Germline V gene lookup returns CDR1 PRHDT and CDR2 FYEKMQ (reference sequence). The CDR3 runs 14 residues. The V end lost 3 bases, the J end lost 2 bases, and 9 bases lay between the germline ends. CDR3 loop: CASSFDRNTDTQYF. CDR3 DNA: TGTGCCAGCAGCTTCGACAGGAACACAGATACGCAGTATTTT.

The chain links TRBV12-2 to TRBJ2-7. TRBV12-2 is an annotated pseudogene. The CDR3 length is 15 residues. This CDR3 reads CASRLGGRSSYEQYF. The CDR3 coding sequence is TGTGCAAGTCGCTTAGGAGGACGGAGCTCCTACGAGCAGTACTTC.

Worth noting for this clone: In the same sample, other DNA sequences code for this CDR3. The chain recombines TRBV7-6 with TRBJ1-1, with no clear D. CDR1 is SGHVS, CDR2 FNYEAQ, per germline. There are 13 residues in the CDR3. V lost 1 base and J lost 3, with 6 bases in between. The CDR3 here is CASSLGTDTEAFF. The CDR3 DNA sequence: TGTGCCAGCAGCTTAGGAACTGACACTGAAGCTTTCTTT.

This sequence joins TRBV5-4 and TRBJ2-7; D call uncertain. Germline CDR1 reads SGHNT; CDR2 reads YYREEE (reference sequence). The V gene lost 3 bases and the J gene lost 6 bases, with 10 bases spanning the gap. The CDR3 has 12 amino acids. The CDR3 nucleotides read TGTGCCAGCAGCTCGCAAGGGCCCGAGCAGTACTTC. Translating gives CASSSQGPEQYF.

This clone was detected only a few times. The chain joins TRBV4-1 to TRBJ2-7; D call uncertain. Germline CDR1 reads MGHRA; CDR2 reads YSYEKL. The CDR3 is 15 amino acids. The V end lost 0 bases, the J end lost 1 base, and 10 bases lay between the germline ends. The CDR3 reads CASSQDRSGSYEQYF. The CDR3 DNA follows: TGCGCCAGCAGCCAAGATCGGTCAGGATCCTACGAGCAGTACTTC.

The gene calls are TRBV19 and TRBJ1-1; maybe TRBD1 (5 bases). V lost 3 bases and J 4 bases, leaving 12 bases between the germline ends. The CDR3 spans 14 residues. Germline CDR1 reads LNHDA; CDR2 reads SQIVND (reference sequence). The CDR3 coding sequence is TGTGCCAGTAGTATGTTCGGGGGGGGCACTGAAGCTTTCTTT. This gives the protein CASSMFGGGTEAFF.

The V gene is TRBV6-5, the J gene TRBJ1-1; the D is unclear. The V gene lost 6 bases and the J gene lost 2 bases, with 7 bases spanning the gap. The CDR3 length is 12 residues. Germline V lookup: CDR1 MNHEY, CDR2 SVGAGI. The CDR3 sequence is CASSLPNTEAFF. CDR3 sequence (DNA): TGTGCCAGCAGCCTACCCAACACTGAAGCTTTCTTT.